This TCR beta chain was retrieved from a study of Graves' ophthalmopathy and Graves' hyperthyroidism. General observations from the study: The blood repertoire also included most expanded thyroid clonotypes above 0.001 frequency.

The authors amplified TCR beta CDR3 regions from RNA transcripts. Investigators did first-round RT-PCR with HTBI primers, then second-round multiplex PCR. TCRdb re-derived calls from the multiplex PCR reads in MiXCR, one entry per CDR3 protein. The sample has under 350,000 distinct CDR3 sequences; about a sixth are singletons. This clonotype was observed at least ten times. As yet, its antigen is unknown. Germline and junction disagree at one end, which may indicate a read error. Orbital computed tomography, thyroid ultrasound, TRAb, serum thyroxine and clinical symptoms formed the basis of diagnosis. The TCR sequence derives from an adult man with Graves' ophthalmopathy. Source material: peripheral blood.

This chain's CDR3 is CAGSADRGSTEAFF. The CDR3 DNA reads as TGTGCCGGCAGCGCGGACAGGGGGAGCACTGAAGCTTTCTTT. The chain has TRBV2 and TRBJ1-1; TRBD1 matches 10 bases. The CDR3 loop spans 14 amino acids. CDR1 SNHLY and CDR2 FYNNEI come from the germline V gene. Full variable domain (missing parts from reference TRBV2 and TRBJ1-1): EPEVTQTPSHQVTQMGQEVILRCVPISNHLYFYWYRQILGQKVEFLVSFYNNEISEKSEIFDDQFSVERPDGSNFTLKIRSTKLEDSAMYFCAGSADRGSTEAFFGQGTRLTVV.